Listed here are 3 T cell receptor beta chains from one sample, sequenced in a study of cytomegalovirus exposure and HLA in healthy donors. It was with 60 Vbeta and 13 Jbeta primers that the PCR ran. The repertoire was sequenced with immunoSEQ multiplex PCR; TCRdb's copy has only in-frame clones and lacks some. The table records roughly 200,000 clones, over 65% of them present only once. Input material: PBMCs. Receptor source: a man aged 55-75 years in good health and CMV-seronegative.

The rearrangement uses TRBV2 and TRBJ2-1; 7 bases match TRBD1. The length of the CDR3 is 13 residues. The J segment lost 5 bases and the V segment lost 7 bases, leaving 5 bases of the junction unmatched. Germline V gene sequence: CDR1 SNHLY, CDR2 FYNNEI. The CDR3 DNA sequence: TGTGCCAGCACCCGGGACAGTGACAATGAGCAGTTCTTC. Protein: CASTRDSDNEQFF.

This sequence joins TRBV7-6 and TRBJ1-1, with TRBD1 as a possible D gene (5 bases). The CDR3 extends over 14 amino acids. V lost 1 base, J lost 4 bases, and 10 bases lay in between. Germline CDR1 is SGHVS and CDR2 is FNYEAQ. The CDR3: CASSLVQGGTEAFF. The CDR3 DNA follows: TGTGCCAGCAGCTTAGTTCAGGGCGGCACTGAAGCTTTCTTT.

This clone was seen once. The chain recombines TRBV10-2 with TRBJ1-2; 7 nucleotides align to TRBD1. CDR1 and CDR2 (germline): WSHSY, SAAADI. The CDR3 loop spans 16 amino acids. V lost 6 bases to trimming and J lost 2 bases; unmatched junction nucleotides: 12. The CDR3 DNA is TGCGCCAGCAGACAACAGGGGCTTGGGACCAACTATGGCTACACCTTC. It is translated as CASRQQGLGTNYGYTF.